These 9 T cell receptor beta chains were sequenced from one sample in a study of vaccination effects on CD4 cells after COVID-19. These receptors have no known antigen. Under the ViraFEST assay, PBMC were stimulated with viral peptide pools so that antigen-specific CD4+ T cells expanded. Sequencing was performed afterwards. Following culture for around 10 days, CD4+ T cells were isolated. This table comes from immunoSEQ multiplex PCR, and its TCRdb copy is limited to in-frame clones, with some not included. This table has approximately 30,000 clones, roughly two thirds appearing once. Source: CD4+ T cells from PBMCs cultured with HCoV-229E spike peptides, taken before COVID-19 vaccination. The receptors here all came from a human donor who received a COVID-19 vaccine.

DNA for the CDR3: TGTGCCAGCAGTGAAGAGGCGGGCGCCAATGAAAAACTGTTTTTT. This translates into CASSEEAGANEKLFF. The chain links TRBV2 to TRBJ1-4; D uncertain. V was cut by 1 base and J by 5 bases, with 11 bases left in between. The CDR3 consists of 15 residues. Germline values: CDR1 SNHLY, CDR2 FYNNEI.

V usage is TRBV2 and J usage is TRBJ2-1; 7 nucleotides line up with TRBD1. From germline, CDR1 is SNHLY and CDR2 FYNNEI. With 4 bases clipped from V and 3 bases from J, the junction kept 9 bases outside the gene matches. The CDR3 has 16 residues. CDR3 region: CASSGTTGVFYNEQFF. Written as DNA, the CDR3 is TGTGCCAGCAGTGGCACCACAGGGGTTTTCTACAATGAGCAGTTCTTC.

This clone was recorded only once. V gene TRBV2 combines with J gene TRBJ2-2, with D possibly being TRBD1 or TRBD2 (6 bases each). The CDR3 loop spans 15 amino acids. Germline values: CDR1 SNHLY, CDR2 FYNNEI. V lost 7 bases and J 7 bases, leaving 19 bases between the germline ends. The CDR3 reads CASTEGGRGSGELFF. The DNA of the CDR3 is TGTGCCAGCACCGAGGGGGGCAGGGGTAGCGGGGAGCTGTTTTTT.

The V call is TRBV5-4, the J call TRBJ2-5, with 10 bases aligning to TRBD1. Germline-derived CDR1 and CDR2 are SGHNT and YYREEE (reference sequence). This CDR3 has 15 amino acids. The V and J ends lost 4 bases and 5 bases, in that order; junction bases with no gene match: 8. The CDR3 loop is CASSPRGTGVETQYF. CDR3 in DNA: TGTGCCAGCAGCCCCCGAGGGACAGGGGTGGAGACCCAGTACTTC.

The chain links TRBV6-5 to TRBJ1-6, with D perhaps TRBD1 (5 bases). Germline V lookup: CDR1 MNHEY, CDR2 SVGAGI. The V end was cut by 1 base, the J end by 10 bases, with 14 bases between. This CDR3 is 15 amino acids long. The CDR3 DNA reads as TGTGCCAGCAGTTACTTTGGGCGGGACGCGTCACCCCTCCACTTT. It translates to CASSYFGRDASPLHF.

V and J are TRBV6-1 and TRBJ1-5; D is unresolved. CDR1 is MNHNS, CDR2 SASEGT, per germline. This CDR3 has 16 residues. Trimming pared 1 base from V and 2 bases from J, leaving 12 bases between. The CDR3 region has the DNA TGTGCCAGCAGTGAAGTGTGGCACGGGGGCAATCAGCCCCAGCATTTT. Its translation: CASSEVWHGGNQPQHF.

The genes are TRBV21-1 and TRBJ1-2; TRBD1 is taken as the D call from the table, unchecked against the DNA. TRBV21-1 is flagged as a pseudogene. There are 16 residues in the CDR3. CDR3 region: CASSPLGSDRDYGYTF. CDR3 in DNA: TGTGCCAGCAGTCCCCTGGGAAGCGACAGGGACTATGGCTACACCTTC.

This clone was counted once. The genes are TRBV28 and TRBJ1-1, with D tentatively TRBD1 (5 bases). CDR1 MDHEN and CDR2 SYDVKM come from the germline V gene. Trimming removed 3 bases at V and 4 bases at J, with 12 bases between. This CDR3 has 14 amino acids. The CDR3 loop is CASSFMARGTEAFF. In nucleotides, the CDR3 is TGTGCCAGCAGTTTTATGGCAAGGGGCACTGAAGCTTTCTTT.

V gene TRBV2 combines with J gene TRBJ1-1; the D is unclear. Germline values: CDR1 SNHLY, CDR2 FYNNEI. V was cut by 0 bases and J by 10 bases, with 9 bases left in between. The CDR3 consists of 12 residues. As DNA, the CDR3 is TGTGCCAGCAGTGAAGCATCCAAGGTAGCTTTCTTT. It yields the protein CASSEASKVAFF. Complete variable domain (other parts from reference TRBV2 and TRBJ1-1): EPEVTQTPSHQVTQMGQEVILRCVPISNHLYFYWYRQILGQKVEFLVSFYNNEISEKSEIFDDQFSVERPDGSNFTLKIRSTKLEDSAMYFCASSEASKVAFFGQGTRLTVV.